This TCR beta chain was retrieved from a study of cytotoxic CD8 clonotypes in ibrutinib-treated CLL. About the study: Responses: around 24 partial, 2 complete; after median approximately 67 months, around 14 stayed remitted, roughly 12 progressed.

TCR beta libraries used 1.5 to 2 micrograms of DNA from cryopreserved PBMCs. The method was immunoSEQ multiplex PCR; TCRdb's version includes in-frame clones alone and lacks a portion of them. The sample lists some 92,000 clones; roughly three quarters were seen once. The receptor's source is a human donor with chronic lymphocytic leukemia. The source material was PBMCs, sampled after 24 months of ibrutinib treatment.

The CDR3 DNA reads TGTGCCAGCAGTTACCGGGTGGGGTTCGGCTACACCTTC. It codes for CASSYRVGFGYTF. The J gene is TRBJ1-2, the V gene TRBV6-5; D not resolved. The V and J ends lost 2 bases and 8 bases respectively, with 12 bases between them. CDR1 is MNHEY, CDR2 SVGAGI, per germline. The CDR3 is 13 residues long.